Given below is one TCR beta chain in context. The data were obtained in a study of OX40 agonist ivuxolimab in advanced cancers. Only in-frame clones appear in the TCRdb table, and some are missing; sequencing was by immunoSEQ multiplex PCR. The sample lists about 57,000 clones; over 80% were seen once. The material was CD4+ or CD8+ T cells sorted from blood, obtained in a trial of the OX40 agonist ivuxolimab. This receptor was taken from an adult with an advanced solid tumor such as melanoma, head and neck, liver or kidney cancer.

The CDR3 loop reads CASSFGGTSYEQYF. CDR3 DNA sequence: TGTGCCAGCAGCTTCGGTGGAACATCCTACGAGCAGTACTTC. The chain recombines TRBV5-8 with TRBJ2-7; unclear D gene. CDR1 is SGHTS and CDR2 is YDEGEE in the germline V gene. Trimming left V 2 bases short and J 1 base short, with 10 bases between. This CDR3 has 14 residues.